Listed below are T cell receptor beta chains from one sample, sequenced in a study of Graves' ophthalmopathy and Graves' hyperthyroidism. Via MiXCR, TCRdb re-called the multiplex PCR reads, giving one row per CDR3 protein. Of about 600,000 distinct CDR3 sequences in the sample, about 35% were seen once. Sample: peripheral blood or thyroid tissue (not recorded which). These receptors all stem from an adult man with Graves' hyperthyroidism. Each CDR3 is given with its conserved first and last residue. A D gene is named only where the DNA matches it firmly. For some rows the clone size is stated as once, few or many, or as a class when expanded; others skip it.

CDR3 protein: CASTGAFHNSPLHF
CDR3 DNA: TGTGCCAGTACGGGAGCCTTCCATAATTCACCCCTCCACTTT
V gene: TRBV19
D gene: -
clone size: many
J gene: TRBJ1-6

CDR3 protein: CASRSSPGQGYGYTF
CDR3 DNA: TGTGCCAGCAGGTCCTCGCCGGGACAGGGGTATGGCTACACCTTC
V gene: TRBV7-2
D gene: TRBD1
clone size: -
J gene: TRBJ1-2

CDR3 protein: CASSDWGFGELFF
CDR3 DNA: TGTGCCAGCAGTGACTGGGGTTTCGGGGAGCTGTTTTTT
V gene: TRBV2
D gene: -
clone size: -
J gene: TRBJ2-2

CDR3 protein: CASSKDSFQSGELFF
CDR3 DNA: TGTGCCAGCAGCAAGGACAGTTTTCAATCCGGGGAGCTGTTTTTT
V gene: TRBV7-9
D gene: -
clone size: -
J gene: TRBJ2-2

CDR3 protein: CASSPRETEKLFF
CDR3 DNA: TGTGCCAGCTCACCACGGGAGACTGAAAAACTGTTTTTT
V gene: TRBV18
D gene: -
clone size: few
J gene: TRBJ1-4

CDR3 protein: CASSSSGGAWGYTF
CDR3 DNA: TGTGCCAGCAGCTCCTCAGGGGGCGCGTGGGGCTACACCTTC
V gene: TRBV7-2
D gene: TRBD1
clone size: -
J gene: TRBJ1-2

CDR3 protein: CAGSGAALQSTEAFF
CDR3 DNA: TGTGCCGGGTCGGGGGCTGCGTTGCAGAGCACTGAAGCTTTCTTT
V gene: TRBV6-1
D gene: -
clone size: -
J gene: TRBJ1-1

CDR3 protein: CASSPDNAYGYTF
CDR3 DNA: TGCGCCAGCAGCCCGGACAACGCTTATGGCTACACCTTC
V gene: TRBV5-1
D gene: -
clone size: many
J gene: TRBJ1-2

CDR3 protein: CASGSIASGTGTTEAFF
CDR3 DNA: TGTGCTAGTGGTTCGATCGCTTCCGGGACAGGGACCACTGAAGCTTTCTTT
V gene: TRBV12-5
D gene: TRBD1
clone size: many
J gene: TRBJ1-1

CDR3 protein: CSLEVTGGNQPQHF
CDR3 DNA: TGCAGCCTGGAGGTCACAGGGGGCAATCAGCCCCAGCATTTT
V gene: TRBV29-1
D gene: TRBD1
clone size: -
J gene: TRBJ1-5

CDR3 protein: CVSSLGRAAQHF
CDR3 DNA: TGTGTCAGCTCCCTGGGCCGGGCAGCGCAGCATTTT
V gene: TRBV7-2
D gene: -
clone size: -
J gene: TRBJ1-5

CDR3 protein: CAISAQGDSPLHF
CDR3 DNA: TGTGCCATCAGTGCGCAGGGGGATTCACCCCTCCACTTT
V gene: TRBV10-3
D gene: TRBD1
clone size: -
J gene: TRBJ1-6

CDR3 protein: CATSDPPGTGNNQPQHF
CDR3 DNA: TGTGCCACCAGTGACCCCCCGGGGACAGGGAACAATCAGCCCCAGCATTTT
V gene: TRBV24-1
D gene: TRBD1
clone size: -
J gene: TRBJ1-5

CDR3 protein: CASSELGSPIGTEAFF
CDR3 DNA: TGTGCCAGCAGTGAACTTGGCTCCCCGATCGGCACTGAAGCTTTCTTT
V gene: TRBV2
D gene: -
clone size: -
J gene: TRBJ1-1

CDR3 protein: CASSSNRDSTEAFF
CDR3 DNA: TGTGCCAGTAGTTCCAACAGGGATAGCACTGAAGCTTTCTTT
V gene: TRBV19
D gene: -
clone size: many
J gene: TRBJ1-1

CDR3 protein: CAISDSPTDTQYF
CDR3 DNA: TGTGCCATCAGTGATAGTCCTACAGATACGCAGTATTTT
V gene: TRBV10-3
D gene: -
clone size: -
J gene: TRBJ2-3

CDR3 protein: CASSTGTGSYGYTF
CDR3 DNA: TGTGCCAGTAGCACCGGGACAGGGAGCTACGGCTACACCTTC
V gene: TRBV19
D gene: TRBD1
clone size: many
J gene: TRBJ1-2

CDR3 protein: CASSTGQGPGNTIYF
CDR3 DNA: TGTGCCAGCAGTACCGGACAGGGCCCTGGAAACACCATATATTTT
V gene: TRBV7-9
D gene: TRBD1
clone size: few
J gene: TRBJ1-3

CDR3 protein: CASSFQGGSGNTIYF
CDR3 DNA: TGTGCCAGCAGTTTTCAGGGAGGCTCTGGAAACACCATATATTTT
V gene: TRBV6-5
D gene: -
clone size: -
J gene: TRBJ1-3

CDR3 protein: CSSTGTMTDTNYGYTF
CDR3 DNA: TGCAGCTCGACCGGGACAATGACAGACACTAACTATGGCTACACCTTC
V gene: TRBV29-1
D gene: -
clone size: -
J gene: TRBJ1-2

CDR3 protein: CASSYSKAYRVGDEQYF
CDR3 DNA: TGTGCCAGCAGTTACTCGAAGGCATACAGGGTAGGAGACGAGCAGTACTTC
V gene: TRBV6-5
D gene: -
clone size: many
J gene: TRBJ2-7

CDR3 protein: CASSVTFLDRGGTEAFF
CDR3 DNA: TGTGCCAGCAGTGTAACTTTTCTGGACAGGGGAGGCACTGAAGCTTTCTTT
V gene: TRBV2
D gene: TRBD1
clone size: many
J gene: TRBJ1-1

CDR3 protein: CASSQDRDGGYTF
CDR3 DNA: TGTGCCAGCAGCCAAGACAGGGATGGGGGCTACACCTTC
V gene: TRBV4-2
D gene: -
clone size: many
J gene: TRBJ1-2

CDR3 protein: CASSLWGREETQYF
CDR3 DNA: TGCGCCAGCAGCTTGTGGGGCCGGGAAGAGACCCAGTACTTC
V gene: TRBV5-1
D gene: -
clone size: many
J gene: TRBJ2-5

CDR3 protein: CSVEDLTGAEETQYF
CDR3 DNA: TGCAGCGTTGAAGACCTAACAGGGGCAGAAGAGACCCAGTACTTC
V gene: TRBV29-1
D gene: TRBD1
clone size: -
J gene: TRBJ2-5

CDR3 protein: CASSQDTYEQYF
CDR3 DNA: TGTGCCAGCAGCCAGGACACCTACGAGCAGTACTTC
V gene: TRBV5-8
D gene: -
clone size: many
J gene: TRBJ2-7

CDR3 protein: CASSLAPGVGEQFF
CDR3 DNA: TGTGCCAGCAGCTTAGCGCCGGGGGTAGGTGAGCAGTTCTTC
V gene: TRBV7-9
D gene: -
clone size: -
J gene: TRBJ2-1

CDR3 protein: CASSSGTTNTEAFF
CDR3 DNA: TGTGCCAGCAGCTCCGGGACAACGAACACTGAAGCTTTCTTT
V gene: TRBV11-2
D gene: -
clone size: many
J gene: TRBJ1-1

CDR3 protein: CASSWETTSGSYEQYF
CDR3 DNA: TGTGCCAGCAGCTGGGAGACGACTAGCGGGAGTTACGAGCAGTACTTC
V gene: TRBV7-9
D gene: TRBD2
clone size: many
J gene: TRBJ2-7

CDR3 protein: CASSSVGGLQYF
CDR3 DNA: TGCGCCAGCAGCTCAGTAGGGGGACTACAGTACTTC
V gene: TRBV4-1
D gene: -
clone size: many
J gene: TRBJ2-5

CDR3 protein: CASSANTGNTEAFF
CDR3 DNA: TGTGCCAGCAGTGCTAATACAGGGAACACTGAAGCTTTCTTT
V gene: TRBV25-1
D gene: -
clone size: many
J gene: TRBJ1-1

CDR3 protein: CASSYSEGELFF
CDR3 DNA: TGCGCCAGCAGCTACAGCGAAGGGGAGCTGTTTTTT
V gene: TRBV5-1
D gene: -
clone size: once
J gene: TRBJ2-2

CDR3 protein: CASGGQGDTGELFF
CDR3 DNA: TGTGCCAGCGGTGGACAGGGAGACACCGGGGAGCTGTTTTTT
V gene: TRBV6-6
D gene: TRBD1
clone size: few
J gene: TRBJ2-2

CDR3 protein: CSARVVGNTASSAQYF
CDR3 DNA: TGCAGTGCTAGAGTGGTCGGGAACACCGCCAGCAGCGCCCAGTACTTC
V gene: TRBV20-1
D gene: -
clone size: many
J gene: TRBJ2-5

CDR3 protein: CASSLVAYNYEQYF
CDR3 DNA: TGTGCCAGCAGCTTAGTTGCCTACAACTACGAGCAGTACTTC
V gene: TRBV7-9
D gene: -
clone size: many
J gene: TRBJ2-7

CDR3 protein: CSARGTSGYYNEQFF
CDR3 DNA: TGCAGTGCTAGAGGGACTAGCGGTTACTACAATGAGCAGTTCTTC
V gene: TRBV20-1
D gene: TRBD2
clone size: -
J gene: TRBJ2-1

CDR3 protein: CASKRGSYEQYF
CDR3 DNA: TGTGCCAGCAAACGAGGGTCCTACGAGCAGTACTTC
V gene: TRBV6-1
D gene: -
clone size: many
J gene: TRBJ2-7

CDR3 protein: CASSLSVSGNTIYF
CDR3 DNA: TGTGCCAGCAGCTTATCAGTGTCCGGAAACACCATATATTTT
V gene: TRBV7-9
D gene: -
clone size: many
J gene: TRBJ1-3

CDR3 protein: CASSLPNTEASF
CDR3 DNA: TGTGCCAGCAGCCTGCCAAACACTGAAGCTTCCTTT
V gene: TRBV28
D gene: -
clone size: -
J gene: TRBJ1-1

CDR3 protein: CASSLAQGRKETQYF
CDR3 DNA: TGTGCCAGCAGCTTAGCGCAGGGACGAAAAGAGACCCAGTACTTC
V gene: TRBV7-2
D gene: -
clone size: many
J gene: TRBJ2-5